This T cell receptor (beta chain) is drawn from a study of shared clonotypes between healthy human individuals. Study results and limitations: Enrolling few donors narrowed the genetic and exposure-history diversity that was represented. The generation probabilities recorded for non-shared clonotypes fell below those of clonotypes shared by all four donors. The naive CD4 repertoires of a handful of donors were compared, and approximately 5% of clonotypes were shared.

Notes on this clone: Its antigen is undetermined.

Clones were read by immunoSEQ multiplex PCR, and TCRdb kept only the in-frame ones, dropping some. Of around 1,000,000 clones in the sample, approximately 77% were seen once. The sample consisted of memory CD4+ T cells from PBMCs. Described subset: CD45RA-negative fraction. The TCR was taken from a man younger than 35 in good health. Some clones in this sample may be carry-over from other donors' samples.

DNA for the CDR3: TGCGCCAGCAGCCCGACTAGCTCCACGTCCACAGATACGCAGTATTTT. Its protein product is CASSPTSSTSTDTQYF. V is TRBV5-1 and J is TRBJ2-3; 7 nucleotides align to TRBD2. The CDR3 contains 16 residues. Germline V CDR1 and CDR2: SGHRS, YFSETQ. The V segment lost 4 bases and the J segment 2 bases; nucleotides outside the gene matches: 10. The full variable domain, rest sourced from reference TRBV5-1 and TRBJ2-3, is KAGVTQTPRYLIKTRGQQVTLSCSPISGHRSVSWYQQTPGQGLQFLFEYFSETQRNKGNFPGRFSGRQFSNSRSEMNVSTLELGDSALYLCASSPTSSTSTDTQYFGPGTRLTVL.